A single T cell receptor (beta chain) is shown here with its context. The antigen remains unidentified. Germline CDR1 and CDR2: GTSNPN and SVGIG (reference sequence). The CDR3 runs to 18 residues. The ends lost 5 bases at V and 0 bases at J; junction bases unmatched: 11. The sample belongs to a study of cytomegalovirus exposure and HLA in healthy donors. The PCR ran on 60 Vbeta and 13 Jbeta primers. Sequencing used immunoSEQ multiplex PCR; TCRdb keeps in-frame clones, though not all of them. This sample yields a few hundred thousand clones, of which around 90% are seen a single time; roughly 1.6% belongs to the top ten. General observations from the study: The authors later found most CMV-associated TCR beta chains appeared HLA-restricted. Listed as cytomegalovirus-associated were 150 or so TCR beta chains. The number of N-insertions in an Asian-associated ancestry cluster was reportedly below the roughly 620-donor mean in a later analysis.

These donors, healthy bone marrow donors, were studied. The material sequenced was PBMCs. The receptor was derived from a girl aged 2 to 9 in good health and CMV-seronegative. V gene TRBV30 combines with J gene TRBJ2-3, with 13 bases matching TRBD2. The CDR3 reads CAWGRGTSGVVSTDTQYF. DNA for the CDR3: TGTGCCTGGGGTCGAGGGACTAGCGGGGTCGTTAGCACAGATACGCAGTATTTT.